These 13 T cell receptor beta chains share one sample of origin, sequenced in a study of Graves' ophthalmopathy and Graves' hyperthyroidism. RNA transcripts provided the template for amplifying TCR beta CDR3 regions. RT-PCR with HTBI primers came first, then second-round multiplex PCR. TCRdb itself ran the multiplex PCR reads through MiXCR, one entry per CDR3 protein. Of 660,000 or so distinct CDR3 sequences in the sample, roughly 39% are singletons; the top ten hold over 2.5%. Sequencing used peripheral blood. The receptors were sampled from an adult man with Graves' ophthalmopathy.

This clonotype has more than one count but fewer than ten. V is TRBV20-1 and J is TRBJ1-5; TRBD1 agrees at 10 bases. Germline loops: CDR1 DFQATT, CDR2 SNEGSKA (reference sequence). The V segment lost 4 bases and the J segment 3 bases; nucleotides outside the gene matches: 9. This CDR3 region has 16 residues. Here the CDR3 DNA reads TGCAGTGCTACCAACCCGACAGGGGGCCCCAATCAGCCCCAGCATTTT. Translating gives CSATNPTGGPNQPQHF.

This chain links TRBV7-2 with TRBJ2-7; 8 bases map to TRBD1. The CDR3 sequence is 14 residues long. Germline-derived CDR1 and CDR2 are SGHTA and FQGNSA. Trimming took 5 bases from V and 5 from J; bases not matched to a gene: 8. The chain's CDR3 is CASSPGDRRDEQYF. The CDR3 DNA follows: TGTGCCAGCAGCCCAGGGGACAGGAGGGACGAGCAGTACTTC.

The chain has TRBV7-6 and TRBJ2-2; D possibly corresponds to TRBD1 (5 bases). Germline-derived CDR1 and CDR2 are SGHVS and FNYEAQ. The CDR3 contains 12 residues. V was trimmed by 11 bases and J by 4 bases, leaving 11 bases between them. The CDR3 sequence: CAGATGTGELFF. In nucleotides, the CDR3 is TGTGCCGGGGCTACAGGCACCGGGGAGCTGTTTTTT.

This clonotype was seen repeatedly, ten times or more. V gene TRBV7-8 combines with J gene TRBJ2-2; TRBD2 matches at 10 bases. With 6 bases clipped from V and 4 bases from J, the junction kept 20 bases outside the gene matches. CDR3 size: 20 residues. Germline V gene lookup returns CDR1 SGHVS and CDR2 FQNEAQ. CDR3 sequence: CASRPSRGQREGRVTGELFF. CDR3 nucleotide sequence: TGTGCCAGCAGACCGAGCAGGGGGCAGCGGGAGGGCCGAGTCACCGGGGAGCTGTTTTTT.

V and J are TRBV5-4 and TRBJ1-5; possible D gene TRBD1, 5 bases. The CDR3 has 15 amino acids. Germline CDR1 reads SGHNT; CDR2 reads YYREEE (reference sequence). Trimming cost V 1 base and J 5 bases, with 13 bases left between them. The DNA of the CDR3 is TGTGCCAGCAGCTTGTATCTCCAGGGAGATCAGCCCCAGCATTTT. The encoded protein is CASSLYLQGDQPQHF. Filled out from reference TRBV5-4 and TRBJ1-5, the complete variable domain reads ETGVTQSPTHLIKTRGQQVTLRCSSQSGHNTVSWYQQALGQGPQFIFQYYREEENGRGNFPPRFSGLQFPNYSSELNVNALELDDSALYLCASSLYLQGDQPQHFGDGTRLSIL.

This clonotype was seen many times. The CDR3 sequence is CAISDFPSHRNRGYGYTF. The DNA of the CDR3 is TGTGCCATCAGTGATTTCCCTTCTCACAGGAACAGGGGCTATGGCTACACCTTC. The J gene is TRBJ1-2, the V gene TRBV10-3; 7 bases line up with TRBD1. This CDR3 is built from 18 residues. V was pared by 3 bases and J by 4 bases, with 17 bases of the junction left unmatched. Germline assignment: CDR1 ENHRY and CDR2 SYGVKD.

This chain links TRBV11-2 with TRBJ2-5; 11 nucleotides match TRBD2. J lost 2 bases, V lost 1 base, and 9 bases had no gene match. Germline V lookup: CDR1 SGHAT, CDR2 FQNNGV. The CDR3 is 18 residues long. CDR3 loop: CASSLAGLAVNFQETQYF. In DNA form, the CDR3 reads TGTGCCAGCAGCTTAGCGGGACTAGCGGTAAATTTTCAAGAGACCCAGTACTTC.

This clonotype was detected only a few times. J is TRBJ2-5 and V is TRBV12-5, with TRBD2 matching 9 bases. The trim removed 7 bases at V and 4 bases at J, leaving 4 bases unmatched. Germline assignment: CDR1 LGHNT and CDR2 FRNRAP. The CDR3 is 13 amino acids. This CDR3 reads CASDTAGGETQYF. In DNA, the CDR3 is TGTGCTAGTGATACAGCGGGAGGAGAGACCCAGTACTTC.

This clonotype was detected ten times or more. This chain joins TRBV20-1 and TRBJ2-1; D remains ambiguous. The CDR3 sequence is 14 residues long. Germline CDR1 and CDR2: DFQATT and SNEGSKA (reference sequence). Trimming left V 3 bases short and J 0 bases short, with 9 bases between. CDR3 coding DNA: TGCAGTGCTAGTTCGACGAGCTCCTACAATGAGCAGTTCTTC. Translation: CSASSTSSYNEQFF.

This clonotype came up a few times. The V call is TRBV30, the J call TRBJ2-5; D remains ambiguous. Per the germline V gene, CDR1 is GTSNPN and CDR2 is SVGIG (reference sequence). CDR3 length equals 11 residues. Trimming shortened V by 0 bases and J by 5 bases, and 4 bases separated the two germline ends. CDR3 sequence reads: CAWSVRETQYF. The CDR3 coding sequence is TGTGCCTGGAGTGTAAGGGAGACCCAGTACTTC.

The rearrangement links TRBV4-1 to TRBJ2-7, with 8 nucleotides matching TRBD2. CDR3 size: 15 residues. The germline V gene encodes CDR1 MGHRA and CDR2 YSYEKL. Trimming at V came to 0 bases and at J to 4 bases, leaving 5 bases not matched to a gene. Here the CDR3 DNA reads TGCGCCAGCAGCCAAGATCCCGGGGGGGGTTACGAGCAGTACTTC. It yields the protein CASSQDPGGGYEQYF.

This clonotype was observed at least ten times. V is TRBV11-2 and J is TRBJ2-5; D gene unclear. Between the trimmed V and J ends, which lost 5 bases and 2 bases, there was a span of 21 bases. Germline lookup yields CDR1 SGHAT and CDR2 FQNNGV. This CDR3 has 17 amino acids. The CDR3 spells CASSPGRLGDLQETQYF. CDR3 in DNA: TGTGCCAGCAGCCCCGGCCGTTTGGGCGACCTACAAGAGACCCAGTACTTC.

The chain links TRBV20-1 to TRBJ1-1, with D perhaps TRBD1 (6 bases). Trimming took off 3 bases at V and 4 bases at J, with 21 bases between the two ends. In germline, CDR1 is DFQATT, CDR2 SNEGSKA (reference sequence). The CDR3 has 16 amino acids. The CDR3 DNA reads as TGCAGTGCTAGTCGCGGGGGGGGGGCATCGGGCACTGAAGCTTTCTTT. Protein sequence: CSASRGGGASGTEAFF.